A selection of T cell receptor beta chains follows, all from one sample in a study of blood T cell repertoires in COVID-19. Profiling relied on immunoSEQ multiplex PCR, and the TCRdb table lists in-frame clones only, not all of them. The table includes fewer than 250,000 clones, 81% detected once. The sequencing sample was made of PBMCs or T cells enriched from blood (not recorded which). Every receptor here comes from a woman aged 45-60 years with acute COVID-19. Each CDR3 is given with its conserved first and last residue. A D gene is named only where the DNA matches it firmly. Rows give clone size only sometimes, using once, few, many, or a class for an expanded clone.

TRBV19,TRBJ1-3,NA,TRBD1,CASTTGAGGNTIYF,TGTGCCAGTACGACAGGGGCTGGTGGAAACACCATATATTTT
TRBV4-1,TRBJ1-5,NA,TRBD1,CASSTGQGNQPQHF,TGCGCCAGCAGCACCGGACAGGGGAATCAGCCCCAGCATTTT
TRBV7-7,TRBJ2-5,once,TRBD2,CASSPVRGLAGPPNF,TGTGCTAGCAGCCCGGTTCGGGGGCTAGCGGGGCCCCCAAACTTC
TRBV29-1,TRBJ2-1,NA,NA,CSVEAGDDEQFF,TGCAGCGTTGAAGCAGGGGATGATGAGCAGTTCTTC
TRBV7-2,TRBJ2-5,NA,NA,CASSLGRGQETQYF,TGTGCCAGCAGCTTAGGGCGGGGCCAAGAGACCCAGTACTTC
TRBV6-2/TRBV6-3,TRBJ1-1,NA,NA,CASSYYERLEAFF,TGTGCCAGCAGTTATTACGAGCGCCTTGAAGCTTTCTTT
TRBV18,TRBJ2-5,NA,NA,CASFRAQGEETQYF,TGTGCCAGCTTCAGAGCACAGGGAGAGGAGACCCAGTACTTC
TRBV10-3,TRBJ1-5,NA,NA,CAISDFGSSDQPQHF,TGTGCCATCAGTGACTTCGGTTCCTCGGATCAGCCCCAGCATTTT
TRBV7-2,TRBJ2-7,NA,TRBD2,CASRVSGTSASLGYEQYF,TGTGCCAGCAGGGTCTCGGGGACTAGCGCATCCCTCGGCTACGAGCAGTACTTC
TRBV18,TRBJ2-5,NA,TRBD2,CASSTGLGETQYF,TGTGCCAGCTCAACGGGACTAGGGGAGACCCAGTACTTC
TRBV18,TRBJ2-7,NA,TRBD1,CASSTGQGLSYEQYF,TGTGCCAGCTCAACGGGACAGGGGCTTTCCTACGAGCAGTACTTC
TRBV28,TRBJ2-5,NA,NA,CASSLSLLFWDF,TGTGCCAGCAGTTTATCACTACTCTTTTGGGACTTC
TRBV30,TRBJ2-1,NA,TRBD2,CAWGGTSSYNEQFF,TGTGCCTGGGGAGGGACTAGCTCCTACAATGAGCAGTTCTTC
TRBV25-1,TRBJ1-4,NA,TRBD1,CASSPQQGAVEKLFF,TGTGCCAGCAGTCCCCAACAGGGGGCTGTGGAGAAACTGTTTTTT
TRBV11-1,TRBJ2-2,NA,NA,CASSFLTGELFF,TGTGCCAGCAGCTTCCTCACCGGGGAGCTGTTTTTT
TRBV29-1,TRBJ1-1,NA,TRBD1,CSVSTGMLTEAFF,TGCAGCGTCTCGACAGGGATGCTCACTGAAGCTTTCTTT
TRBV10-3,TRBJ2-2,NA,TRBD1,CAISPGQAETGELFF,TGTGCCATCAGTCCCGGACAGGCGGAAACCGGGGAGCTGTTTTTT
TRBV4-3,TRBJ1-4,NA,NA,CASSQEVRGFATNEKLFF,TGCGCCAGCAGCCAAGAGGTTCGGGGTTTTGCAACTAATGAAAAACTGTTTTTT
TRBV18,TRBJ1-2,NA,NA,CASSPGGEGGYTF,TGTGCCAGCTCACCAGGGGGCGAGGGCGGCTACACCTTC
TRBV7-9,TRBJ2-3,NA,NA,CASSPPAERGTDTQYF,TGTGCCAGCAGCCCCCCGGCCGAGAGGGGCACAGATACGCAGTATTTT
TRBV7-9,TRBJ1-2,NA,NA,CASSLFMAGYGYTF,TGTGCCAGCAGCTTATTCATGGCGGGCTATGGCTACACCTTC
TRBV19,TRBJ2-7,few,TRBD1,CASRPGTGGTYEQYF,TGTGCCAGTAGGCCAGGGACAGGGGGAACCTACGAGCAGTACTTC
TRBV15,TRBJ2-7,many,TRBD2,CATSRGPSGGYEQYF,TGTGCCACCAGCAGAGGTCCCAGCGGGGGGTACGAGCAGTACTTC
TRBV18,TRBJ1-6,NA,NA,CASSPSRDSPLHF,TGTGCCAGCTCACCATCCCGGGATTCACCCCTCCACTTT
TRBV30,TRBJ2-5,NA,NA,CASDRVGRQETQYF,TGTGCCTCCGACCGGGTAGGCAGACAAGAGACCCAGTACTTC
TRBV5-1,TRBJ1-4,NA,NA,CASSLFRTGEEKLFF,TGCGCCAGCAGCTTGTTCCGGACCGGGGAGGAAAAACTGTTTTTT
TRBV6-5,TRBJ1-5,once,NA,CASSERGGQPQHF,TGTGCCAGCAGCGAGAGGGGGGGTCAGCCCCAGCATTTT
TRBV7-2,TRBJ1-2,NA,TRBD1,CASSLGGTGGGYGYTF,TGTGCCAGCAGCTTAGGGGGGACAGGGGGCGGCTATGGCTACACCTTC
TRBV30,TRBJ2-2,NA,NA,CAWTGRNTGELFF,TGTGCCTGGACTGGCAGGAACACCGGGGAGCTGTTTTTT
TRBV19,TRBJ1-2,NA,NA,CASSISAGNYGYTF,TGTGCCAGTAGTATTAGTGCGGGCAACTATGGCTACACCTTC
TRBV7-8,TRBJ1-2,once,NA,CASSLERQPLNYGYTF,TGTGCCAGCAGCTTAGAGAGACAGCCTCTTAACTATGGCTACACCTTC
TRBV7-9,TRBJ2-7,NA,NA,CASSPAHYEQYF,TGTGCCAGCAGCCCCGCACATTACGAGCAGTACTTC
TRBV10-2,TRBJ1-2,NA,TRBD1,CASSPGQGNYGYTF,TGCGCCAGCAGCCCGGGACAGGGGAACTATGGCTACACCTTC
TRBV5-1,TRBJ2-3,NA,NA,CASSLAGPGTSTDTQYF,TGCGCCAGCAGCTTGGCCGGGCCGGGGACAAGCACAGATACGCAGTATTTT
TRBV3-1/TRBV3-2,TRBJ1-4,NA,NA,CASSQTGEKLFF,TGTGCCAGCAGCCAAACAGGTGAAAAACTGTTTTTT
TRBV3-1/TRBV3-2,TRBJ2-5,few,TRBD2,CASSGLAGGTQETQYF,TGTGCCAGCAGCGGACTAGCGGGGGGAACCCAAGAGACCCAGTACTTC
TRBV4-3,TRBJ2-7,NA,NA,CASSQDWGTLPYEQYF,TGCGCCAGCAGCCAAGATTGGGGGACTTTACCCTACGAGCAGTACTTC
TRBV11-2,TRBJ1-2,NA,TRBD1,CASSYDGTGNGYTF,TGTGCCAGCAGCTATGACGGGACAGGGAATGGCTACACCTTC
TRBV21-1,TRBJ2-7,NA,NA,CASKHGQGVSYEQYF,TGTGCCAGCAAGCACGGACAGGGGGTTTCCTACGAGCAGTACTTC
TRBV6-5,TRBJ1-4,once,TRBD1,CADLGGQGNEKLFF,TGTGCCGACTTAGGGGGACAGGGGAATGAAAAACTGTTTTTT
TRBV14,TRBJ2-1,NA,TRBD1,CASSRAGTGRGEWQFF,TGTGCCAGCAGCCGGGCCGGGACAGGGAGAGGGGAATGGCAGTTCTTC
TRBV3-1/TRBV3-2,TRBJ2-7,NA,NA,CASSQDTLPLYEQYF,TGTGCCAGCAGCCAAGATACTCTCCCCCTCTACGAGCAGTACTTC
TRBV5-1,TRBJ2-1,NA,NA,CASSLNVGGSNEQFF,TGCGCCAGCAGCTTGAATGTGGGGGGAAGCAATGAGCAGTTCTTC
TRBV25-1,TRBJ1-2,NA,NA,CASARGNYGYTF,TGTGCCAGCGCCAGGGGTAACTATGGCTACACCTTC
TRBV9,TRBJ2-5,NA,TRBD2,CASSSRGRVGTQYF,TGTGCCAGCAGCTCCCGTGGGAGGGTTGGGACCCAGTACTTC
TRBV15,TRBJ2-7,NA,TRBD2,CATSSRTSSMGYEQYF,TGTGCCACCAGCAGTCGGACTAGTAGCATGGGCTACGAGCAGTACTTC
TRBV3-1/TRBV3-2,TRBJ2-1,NA,NA,CASSQLEGGEQFF,TGTGCCAGCAGCCAGCTGGAGGGCGGTGAGCAGTTCTTC
TRBV4-3,TRBJ2-6,NA,TRBD1,CASSQGQGRGANVLTF,TGCGCCAGCAGCCAGGGACAGGGCAGAGGGGCCAACGTCCTGACTTTC
TRBV11-1,TRBJ1-2,NA,NA,CASSYPLAGTNYGYTF,TGTGCCAGCAGCTATCCCCTTGCAGGAACAAACTATGGCTACACCTTC
TRBV6-5,TRBJ2-6,few,NA,CASSKDSSGANVLTF,TGTGCCAGCAGTAAGGACAGTTCTGGGGCCAACGTCCTGACTTTC
TRBV28,TRBJ1-3,NA,NA,CASSPTSFGNTIYF,TGTGCCAGCAGTCCGACAAGTTTTGGAAACACCATATATTTT